Listed here are 29 T cell receptor beta chains from one sample, sequenced in a study of T cell responses to AZD1222 COVID-19 vaccine. Clones were read by immunoSEQ multiplex PCR, and TCRdb kept only the in-frame ones, dropping some. The sample holds about 110,000 clones, 70% to 90% seen once. The sample consisted of peripheral blood, taken 28 days after the second AZD1222 dose. The source of these receptors is an adult who received the AZD1222 COVID-19 vaccine.

V is TRBV7-8 and J is TRBJ1-5; TRBD1 aligns across 7 bases. CDR1 is SGHVS, CDR2 FQNEAQ, per germline. The CDR3 is 15 amino acids. V dropped 2 bases and J dropped 2; count of bases not matched to a gene: 3. This chain's CDR3 is CASSLQGDGNQPQHF. The DNA of the CDR3 is TGTGCCAGCAGCTTACAGGGGGACGGCAATCAGCCCCAGCATTTT.

The chain joins TRBV18 to TRBJ1-1, with no clear D. V lost 3 bases, J lost 4 bases, and 12 bases lay in between. This CDR3 has 14 residues. The germline CDR1 and CDR2 sequences are KGHSH and LQKENI. CDR3 nucleotide sequence: TGTGCCAGCTCACCTCTTGATCGGATCACTGAAGCTTTCTTT. Its protein product is CASSPLDRITEAFF.

In this sample, this clone turned up once. This chain joins TRBV6-2 or TRBV6-3 and TRBJ2-7; TRBD2 aligns across 9 bases. There are 18 residues in the CDR3. CDR1 is MNHEY and CDR2 is SVGEGT in the germline V gene. V shed 2 bases, J shed 1 base, and the junction held 12 bases outside the gene matches. The CDR3 here is CASSYVLGSGRSSYEQYF. For the CDR3, the DNA is TGTGCCAGCAGTTACGTCCTTGGTAGCGGGAGAAGTTCCTACGAGCAGTACTTC.

The chain recombines TRBV25-1 with TRBJ1-5, with unresolved D. Per germline, CDR1 MGHDK and CDR2 SYGVNS. The CDR3 extends over 15 amino acids. The germline V and J ends were trimmed by 2 bases and 2 bases, with 10 bases remaining between them. The DNA of the CDR3 is TGTGCCAGCAGTGAAACGGGTGTAGGCAATCAGCCCCAGCATTTT. Its translation: CASSETGVGNQPQHF.

This rearrangement joins TRBV30 to TRBJ2-1; 10 nucleotides match TRBD1. This CDR3 region has 13 residues. Trimming at V came to 7 bases and at J to 10 bases, leaving 10 bases not matched to a gene. The germline V gene has CDR1 GTSNPN and CDR2 SVGIG (reference sequence). The CDR3 spells CAFIGTGVDEQFF. CDR3 coding DNA: TGTGCCTTTATTGGGACAGGGGTGGACGAGCAGTTCTTC.

The table lists this clone with a count of one. V and J are TRBV7-2 and TRBJ2-3; unclear D gene. CDR1 is SGHTA, CDR2 FQGNSA, per germline. V was trimmed by 3 bases and J by 6 bases, leaving 19 bases between them. The CDR3 is made up of 16 amino acids. The CDR3 DNA is TGTGCCAGCAGCTTTAAGAGCGCCCGTCCGGGCGATACGCAGTATTTT. It yields the protein CASSFKSARPGDTQYF. The full variable domain, in which reference TRBV7-2 and TRBJ2-3 provide the parts outside the CDR3, is GAGVSQSPSNKVTEKGKDVELRCDPISGHTALYWYRQSLGQGLEFLIYFQGNSAPDKSGLPSDRFSAERTGGSVSTLTIQRTQQEDSAVYLCASSFKSARPGDTQYFGPGTRLTVL.

The J gene is TRBJ1-1, the V gene TRBV6-5; D is unclear. The length of the CDR3 is 15 residues. Germline V gives CDR1 MNHEY, CDR2 SVGAGI. V was pared by 2 bases and J by 0 bases, with 10 bases between. Here the CDR3 reads CASSYTPTLNTEAFF. The CDR3 nucleotides read TGTGCCAGCAGTTACACCCCCACCTTGAACACTGAAGCTTTCTTT.

The rearrangement links TRBV6-1 to TRBJ1-4, with TRBD1 identical over 8 bases. V lost 1 base, J lost 7 bases, and 5 bases stayed unmatched. The CDR3 sequence is 15 residues long. The germline gives CDR1 MNHNS, CDR2 SASEGT. CDR3 sequence: CASSEGRTGSEKLFF. CDR3 bases: TGTGCCAGCAGTGAAGGCCGGACAGGGAGTGAAAAACTGTTTTTT.

To note about this clone: No DNA is shown, since the ends of the CDR3 on it are uncertain; the CDR3 is the one TCRdb lists. This sequence joins TRBV21-1 and TRBJ1-3; the listed D gene, TRBD1, was not tested against the DNA. TRBV21-1 represents a pseudogene. Counting both end residues, the CDR3 totals 15 amino acids. The CDR3 protein is CASSKPWAGGNTIYF.

This chain links TRBV19 with TRBJ2-2; D gene uncertain. CDR1 is LNHDA and CDR2 is SQIVND in the germline V gene (reference sequence). The V and J ends lost 4 bases and 3 bases respectively, with 12 bases between them. The CDR3 length is 15 residues. CDR3 loop: CASSRETPYTGELFF. The DNA of the CDR3 is TGTGCCAGTAGTAGGGAAACTCCATACACCGGGGAGCTGTTTTTT.

This chain joins TRBV6-2 or TRBV6-3 and TRBJ2-7, with TRBD1 as a possible D gene (6 bases). This CDR3 has 11 residues. CDR1 is MNHEY and CDR2 is SVGEGT in the germline V gene. The V gene lost 5 bases and the J gene lost 6 bases, with 8 bases spanning the gap. CDR3 residues: CASSPGAEQYF. Here the CDR3 DNA reads TGTGCCAGCAGTCCAGGGGCCGAGCAGTACTTC.

The chain recombines TRBV2 with TRBJ2-3; 12 bases are shared with TRBD2. This CDR3 contains 17 residues. Germline-derived CDR1 and CDR2 are SNHLY and FYNNEI. V shed 4 bases and J 2 bases; nucleotides not matched to a gene: 7. The CDR3, as DNA: TGTGCCAGCAGTGCAAGACTAGCGGGAGATTTCACAGATACGCAGTATTTT. Encoded protein: CASSARLAGDFTDTQYF.

The V gene is TRBV3-1 (or the pseudogene TRBV3-2), the J gene TRBJ2-3; D may match TRBD1 or TRBD2 (5 bases each). CDR3 length: 12 amino acids. From germline, CDR1 is LGHDT and CDR2 YNNKEL (reference sequence). V was trimmed by 8 bases and J by 1 base, leaving 7 bases between them. The CDR3 here is CASRDRTDTQYF. The CDR3 DNA follows: TGTGCCAGCCGGGACCGCACAGATACGCAGTATTTT.

The chain combines TRBV24-1 with TRBJ2-1, with 11 bases lining up with TRBD2. Trimming removed 3 bases from V and 5 bases from J; junction bases left unmatched: 5. Germline CDR1 KGHDR, CDR2 SFDVKD. This CDR3 spans 16 amino acids. This CDR3 is CATSDTTSGSHNEQFF. The CDR3 region has the DNA TGTGCCACCAGTGATACAACTAGCGGGAGCCACAATGAGCAGTTCTTC.

V is TRBV2 and J is TRBJ1-2, with 8 bases that match TRBD1. The junction had 17 bases not matched to a gene; V was cut back by 8 bases and J by 6 bases. The CDR3 extends over 16 amino acids. Germline V gene data show CDR1 as SNHLY and CDR2 as FYNNEI. The CDR3 DNA sequence: TGTGCCAGCGTAAGTGACAGGGGAAGAGTTCGGGATGGCTACACCTTC. Protein sequence: CASVSDRGRVRDGYTF.

The J gene is TRBJ2-7, the V gene TRBV5-1; the match to TRBD2 covers 14 bases. The CDR3 consists of 15 residues. Unmatched junction bases numbered 9, after V lost 4 bases and J lost 9 bases. CDR1 SGHRS and CDR2 YFSETQ come from the germline V gene. The CDR3 nucleotides read TGCGCCAGCAGCCAAGGACTAGCGGGAGGAACCCTGCAGTACTTC. Translating gives CASSQGLAGGTLQYF. The variable domain in full, completed from reference TRBV5-1 and TRBJ2-7, reads KAGVTQTPRYLIKTRGQQVTLSCSPISGHRSVSWYQQTPGQGLQFLFEYFSETQRNKGNFPGRFSGRQFSNSRSEMNVSTLELGDSALYLCASSQGLAGGTLQYFGPGTRLTVT.

The rearrangement joins TRBV30 to TRBJ2-7; D gene ambiguous. CDR3 length: 13 residues. V gave up 6 bases and J gave up 0 bases, with 12 bases separating them. CDR1 is GTSNPN, CDR2 SVGIG, per germline (reference sequence). CDR3 DNA: TGTGCCTGTTGTGGGCATTTCTCCTACGAGCAGTACTTC. Protein sequence: CACCGHFSYEQYF.

V gene TRBV5-5 combines with J gene TRBJ2-5; 10 bases match TRBD2. J lost 4 bases, V lost 0 bases, and 6 bases had no gene match. CDR3 length: 16 amino acids. From germline, CDR1 is SGHKS and CDR2 YYEKEE (reference sequence). The CDR3 loop reads CASSLGISGRSETQYF. The CDR3 DNA reads as TGTGCCAGCAGCTTGGGGATTAGCGGGAGGTCAGAGACCCAGTACTTC.

This chain links TRBV10-3 with TRBJ1-4; 10 bases are shared with TRBD1. V lost 8 bases to trimming and J lost 8 bases; unmatched junction nucleotides: 20. Germline-derived CDR1 and CDR2 are ENHRY and SYGVKD. This CDR3 has 18 residues. The CDR3 region is CAIAKGDRGGEDDEKLFF. The CDR3 nucleotides read TGTGCCATCGCGAAAGGGGACAGGGGAGGGGAAGATGACGAAAAACTGTTTTTT.

The V gene is TRBV27, the J gene TRBJ2-7; maybe TRBD1 (6 bases). Deletions cut 4 bases from V and 5 bases from J, with 12 bases between. The CDR3 extends over 13 amino acids. Germline V gene sequence: CDR1 MNHEY, CDR2 SMNVEV (reference sequence). This chain's CDR3 is CASSYRGIDEQYF. The CDR3 DNA reads TGTGCCAGCAGTTATAGGGGGATCGACGAGCAGTACTTC.

In the case of this clone: Other DNA sequences in this sample translate to the same CDR3. The chain recombines TRBV7-3 with TRBJ1-1; D gene unclear. The CDR3 consists of 13 residues. From germline, CDR1 is SGHTA and CDR2 FQGTGA. The V gene lost 0 bases and the J gene lost 3 bases, with 5 bases spanning the gap. CDR3 region: CASSLTLDTEAFF. The CDR3 bases are TGTGCCAGCAGCTTAACGTTAGACACTGAAGCTTTCTTT.

The chain is built from TRBV29-1 and TRBJ1-2, with D tentatively TRBD1 (5 bases). From germline, CDR1 is SQVTM and CDR2 ANQGSEA. The CDR3 is made up of 13 amino acids. V was pared by 2 bases and J by 8 bases, with 15 bases between. CDR3 region: CSVESRVQGGYTF. The CDR3 DNA reads as TGCAGCGTTGAAAGCAGGGTTCAAGGAGGCTACACCTTC.

This chain links TRBV4-2 with TRBJ2-5; 10 nucleotides line up with TRBD2. V gave up 4 bases and J gave up 5 bases; unmatched junction bases: 10. This CDR3 contains 16 residues. The germline V gene has CDR1 LGHNA and CDR2 YNFKEQ. The CDR3 here is CASSRHPGLATETQYF. DNA for the CDR3: TGTGCCAGCAGCCGACATCCGGGACTAGCGACGGAGACCCAGTACTTC.

V gene TRBV10-1 combines with J gene TRBJ2-5; D unresolved. Trimming removed 3 bases from V and 4 bases from J, with 9 bases in between. This CDR3 comprises 13 residues. The V gene's germline CDR1 is WNHNN and CDR2 SYGVQD (reference sequence). The CDR3 bases are TGCGCCAGCAGTGAAGCCAGTGGAGAGACCCAGTACTTC. Its protein is CASSEASGETQYF.

J is TRBJ1-1 and V is TRBV5-4; 7 bases line up with TRBD1. Germline trimming cut 0 bases from V and 4 bases from J; bases unmatched to any gene: 9. This CDR3 is 16 amino acids long. Looked up from germline, CDR1 is SGHNT and CDR2 is YYREEE (reference sequence). The CDR3 DNA follows: TGTGCCAGCAGCTTGGAAGGGAGGGCAGGGGGCACTGAAGCTTTCTTT. Amino acids: CASSLEGRAGGTEAFF.

This chain joins TRBV5-1 and TRBJ2-3; 11 nucleotides match TRBD2. Trimming took 0 bases from V and 2 from J; bases not matched to a gene: 5. This CDR3 comprises 17 residues. Germline V gene data show CDR1 as SGHRS and CDR2 as YFSETQ. This CDR3 reads CASSLAVAGGPTDTQYF. The CDR3 DNA reads as TGCGCCAGCAGCTTGGCCGTAGCGGGAGGGCCCACAGATACGCAGTATTTT.

The gene calls are TRBV29-1 and TRBJ1-1, with 10 bases matching TRBD1. Per the germline V gene, CDR1 is SQVTM and CDR2 is ANQGSEA. The CDR3 runs 15 residues. V gave up 4 bases and J gave up 0 bases; unmatched junction bases: 5. The CDR3: CSVAGTGVMNTEAFF. CDR3 DNA sequence: TGCAGCGTTGCCGGGACAGGGGTTATGAACACTGAAGCTTTCTTT. The full variable domain, its missing parts supplied by reference TRBV29-1 and TRBJ1-1, is SAVISQKPSRDICQRGTSLTIQCQVDSQVTMMFWYRQQPGQSLTLIATANQGSEATYESGFVIDKFPISRPNLTFSTLTVSNMSPEDSSIYLCSVAGTGVMNTEAFFGQGTRLTVV.

This rearrangement joins TRBV28 to TRBJ2-3; the match to TRBD2 covers 10 bases. Germline values: CDR1 MDHEN, CDR2 SYDVKM. This CDR3 has 17 residues. V dropped 5 bases and J dropped 1; count of bases not matched to a gene: 9. The CDR3 region has the DNA TGTGCCAGCAGTCCTCCGAGAACTAGCGGGGGCACAGATACGCAGTATTTT. This codes for CASSPPRTSGGTDTQYF.

The CDR3 spells CASSLRRQVPGELFF. CDR3 nucleotide sequence: TGTGCCAGCAGCTTACGTAGACAGGTTCCCGGGGAGCTGTTTTTT. This sequence joins TRBV7-9 and TRBJ2-2, with D perhaps TRBD1 (6 bases). Trimming removed 2 bases at V and 6 bases at J, with 13 bases between. The V gene's germline CDR1 is SEHNR and CDR2 FQNEAQ (reference sequence). The CDR3 is 15 amino acids. Looking up the rest from reference TRBV7-9 and TRBJ2-2 gives the full variable domain: DTGVSQNPRHKITKRGQNVTFRCDPISEHNRLYWYRQTLGQGPEFLTYFQNEAQLEKSRLLSDRFSAERPKGSFSTLEIQRTEQGDSAMYLCASSLRRQVPGELFFGEGSRLTVL.